Below, 18 T cell receptor beta chains from the same sample are listed, as sequenced in a study of graft-versus-host responses after intestinal transplantation (dated by TCRdb to the early 2020s). Read against the paper, the sample's time point label means: cells obtained before transplantation from donor or recipient. The library relied on the immunoSEQ multiplex PCR assay. The table comes from immuneACCESS by way of TCRdb, which keeps in-frame sequences with V and J called. Part of the clones is missing from these tables; in studies checked, under half for an unresolved V gene and the rest for unknown reasons. The sample table contains some 110,000 clones; only one count was recorded for about 90% of them. The ten largest clones take up around 0.9% of the sample. These receptors' antigens are unknown. The specimen comprised unstimulated CD4+ T cells sorted from spleen or lymph node cells, sampled before intestinal transplant. These receptors came from a human donor who received an intestinal transplant.

The rearrangement links TRBV25-1 to TRBJ2-7, with 8 nucleotides matching TRBD1. Losses at the gene ends were 2 bases for V and 8 bases for J; bases not matched to a gene: 8. CDR3 length: 14 amino acids. The germline gives CDR1 MGHDK, CDR2 SYGVNS. Written as DNA, the CDR3 is TGTGCCAGCAGTGAACAGGGGGCCCGTCTCAAGCAGTACTTC. Translating it yields CASSEQGARLKQYF.

The chain carries TRBV10-1 and TRBJ2-7, with 7 nucleotides matching TRBD1. This CDR3 has 15 amino acids. The V and J ends lost 0 bases and 4 bases, in that order; junction bases with no gene match: 6. CDR1 and CDR2 from the germline V gene are WNHNN and SYGVQD (reference sequence). The CDR3 nucleotides are TGCGCCAGCAGTGAGTCACCGGGACAGCTATACGAGCAGTACTTC. It encodes CASSESPGQLYEQYF.

The chain uses TRBV10-3 and TRBJ2-1; possibly TRBD1 for D (5 bases). CDR1 and CDR2 (germline): ENHRY, SYGVKD. V gave up 8 bases and J gave up 0 bases, with 20 bases separating them. The CDR3 sequence is 17 residues long. The CDR3 loop reads CAIAGYQGPLSYNEQFF. In DNA, the CDR3 is TGTGCCATCGCTGGATATCAGGGCCCTCTCTCCTACAATGAGCAGTTCTTC.

The V gene is TRBV4-1, the J gene TRBJ2-3; 11 nucleotides line up with TRBD2. The trim removed 4 bases at V and 4 bases at J, leaving 13 bases unmatched. CDR1 and CDR2 (germline): MGHRA, YSYEKL. CDR3 length: 18 residues. The CDR3, as DNA: TGCGCCAGCAGCCTAGCGGGAGGGCCTTTGATTAACCCAGATACGCAGTATTTT. Translation: CASSLAGGPLINPDTQYF.

The CDR3 reads CARTGTQYF. CDR3 nucleotide sequence: TGTGCCAGAACGGGTACGCAGTATTTT. V and J are TRBV5-3 and TRBJ2-3; no firm D call. TRBV5-3 is placed among ORFs of uncertain function. This CDR3 is 9 amino acids long. V lost 6 bases to trimming and J lost 8 bases, with 4 bases between them.

The V call is TRBV6-1, the J call TRBJ2-1; D may be TRBD1 (5 bases). V lost 7 bases, J lost 4 bases, and 17 bases lay in between. This CDR3 is built from 15 residues. Germline assignment: CDR1 MNHNS and CDR2 SASEGT. The CDR3 reads CASTQGAGLYNEQFF. Written as DNA, the CDR3 is TGTGCCAGCACACAAGGGGCAGGCCTTTACAATGAGCAGTTCTTC.

The rearrangement uses TRBV28 and TRBJ1-4, with 10 bases that match TRBD1. Germline V CDR1 and CDR2: MDHEN, SYDVKM. The CDR3 runs to 15 residues. V lost 5 bases, J lost 6 bases, and 6 bases stayed unmatched. CDR3 in amino acids: CASSPTGGTDEKLFF. CDR3 DNA sequence: TGTGCCAGCAGTCCGACAGGGGGCACTGATGAAAAACTGTTTTTT. Together with reference TRBV28 and TRBJ1-4, the CDR3 gives the full variable domain: DVKVTQSSRYLVKRTGEKVFLECVQDMDHENMFWYRQDPGLGLRLIYFSYDVKMKEKGDIPEGYSVSREKKERFSLILESASTNQTSMYLCASSPTGGTDEKLFFGSGTQLSVL.

The CDR3 spells CASSESGTRGSNEQFF. The CDR3 DNA is TGCGCCAGCTCGGAATCCGGGACTAGGGGCTCCAATGAGCAGTTCTTC. J is TRBJ2-1 and V is TRBV5-1; 8 bases match TRBD2. This CDR3 is 16 amino acids long. V was clipped by 7 bases and J by 6 bases; unmatched bases: 15. Germline V gene data show CDR1 as SGHRS and CDR2 as YFSETQ.

V gene TRBV21-1 combines with J gene TRBJ2-1; the D call of TRBD1 is as the table states it, not checked on the DNA. TRBV21-1 is termed a pseudogene. CDR3 length: 13 amino acids. The CDR3 protein is CASSKYTYNEQFF. The CDR3 nucleotides read TGTGCCAGCAGCAAGTACACCTACAATGAGCAGTTCTTC.

This rearrangement joins TRBV11-3 to TRBJ2-1; 9 bases match TRBD2. V lost 4 bases, J lost 5 bases, and 6 bases stayed unmatched. Per germline, CDR1 SGHNT and CDR2 YENEEA. The CDR3 is made up of 15 amino acids. The CDR3 DNA follows: TGTGCCAGCAGCTCCCTAGCGGGGTTGAACAATGAGCAGTTCTTC. It specifies CASSSLAGLNNEQFF.

The gene calls are TRBV5-1 and TRBJ2-7; 11 nucleotides align to TRBD2. The CDR3 is 17 residues long. With V trimmed by 1 base and J by 0 bases, 6 bases remained unmatched. From germline, CDR1 is SGHRS and CDR2 YFSETQ. This CDR3 reads CASSLRTSGLSSYEQYF. CDR3 nucleotides: TGCGCCAGCAGCTTGAGGACTAGCGGGCTAAGCTCCTACGAGCAGTACTTC.

V and J are TRBV5-1 and TRBJ1-6; D might be TRBD1 (6 bases). The CDR3 runs to 15 residues. CDR1 is SGHRS and CDR2 is YFSETQ in the germline V gene. V shed 5 bases and J shed 8 bases, with 17 bases lying between them. The CDR3, as DNA: TGCGCCAGCAGTTATCTTGCGAGGGGGGATTCACCCCTCCACTTT. Translation: CASSYLARGDSPLHF.

This clone was picked up one time. This chain connects TRBV6-6 to TRBJ1-1; TRBD1 aligns across 8 bases. This CDR3 has 16 residues. Germline lookup yields CDR1 MNHNY and CDR2 SVGAGI (reference sequence). V gave up 2 bases and J gave up 3 bases; unmatched junction bases: 8. The CDR3 sequence is CASSYTKQGAHTEAFF. CDR3 coding DNA: TGTGCCAGCAGTTACACGAAGCAGGGGGCTCACACTGAAGCTTTCTTT.

The V gene is TRBV2, the J gene TRBJ2-3, with D hard to call. Germline V CDR1 and CDR2: SNHLY, FYNNEI. V gave up 1 base and J gave up 2 bases, with 7 bases separating them. The CDR3 consists of 14 residues. Here the CDR3 DNA reads TGTGCCAGCAGTGAAGGCCGTAACACAGATACGCAGTATTTT. It is translated as CASSEGRNTDTQYF.

V and J are TRBV2 and TRBJ2-5, with 7 bases lining up with TRBD1. Unmatched junction bases numbered 6, after V lost 11 bases and J lost 3 bases. The CDR3 is 12 residues long. Germline CDR1 and CDR2: SNHLY and FYNNEI. CDR3 in DNA: TGTGCCGGCAAAACAGGGGAAGAGACCCAGTACTTC. Its protein product is CAGKTGEETQYF. The complete variable domain, with remaining parts taken from reference TRBV2 and TRBJ2-5, reads EPEVTQTPSHQVTQMGQEVILRCVPISNHLYFYWYRQILGQKVEFLVSFYNNEISEKSEIFDDQFSVERPDGSNFTLKIRSTKLEDSAMYFCAGKTGEETQYFGPGTRLLVL.

The rearrangement joins TRBV2 to TRBJ1-1; no reliable D call. The V and J ends lost 4 bases and 1 base respectively, with 13 bases between them. This CDR3 has 15 amino acids. Per germline, CDR1 SNHLY and CDR2 FYNNEI. The CDR3 nucleotides are TGTGCCAGCAGTGTGGAGGTGTATCCGAACACTGAAGCTTTCTTT. Translating gives CASSVEVYPNTEAFF. The full variable domain, rest sourced from reference TRBV2 and TRBJ1-1, is EPEVTQTPSHQVTQMGQEVILRCVPISNHLYFYWYRQILGQKVEFLVSFYNNEISEKSEIFDDQFSVERPDGSNFTLKIRSTKLEDSAMYFCASSVEVYPNTEAFFGQGTRLTVV.

The chain links TRBV27 to TRBJ1-5, with D unresolved. V was cut by 2 bases and J by 4 bases, with 9 bases left in between. Germline assignment: CDR1 MNHEY and CDR2 SMNVEV (reference sequence). The CDR3 contains 14 residues. This chain's CDR3 is CASSLRTVNQPQHF. Here the CDR3 DNA reads TGTGCCAGCAGTTTAAGGACTGTTAATCAGCCCCAGCATTTT.

This chain uses TRBV6-6 with TRBJ2-6; D gene uncertain. CDR3 length equals 14 residues. Trimming cost V 5 bases and J 0 bases, with 5 bases left between them. In germline, CDR1 is MNHNY, CDR2 SVGAGI (reference sequence). CDR3 coding DNA: TGTGCCAGCAGTACCCCCTCTGGGGCCAACGTCCTGACTTTC. Protein: CASSTPSGANVLTF.